The 14 T cell receptor beta chains below were found in one sample sequenced in a study of CDR3 diversity in severe acne. TCRdb independently ran MiXCR on the PCR reads; one entry per CDR3 protein. The sample has approximately 84,000 distinct CDR3 sequences, 45% to 60% seen once; the top ten hold 14%. Sequenced: blood. Receptor source: a male donor in good health, without acne.

The chain joins TRBV5-1 to TRBJ1-2; D is unclear. Germline V lookup: CDR1 SGHRS, CDR2 YFSETQ. Trimming pared 0 bases from V and 4 bases from J, leaving 16 bases between. This CDR3 comprises 16 residues. The CDR3 spells CASSLGETRDSYGYTF. The DNA of the CDR3 is TGCGCCAGCAGCTTGGGAGAAACCAGAGATTCCTATGGCTACACCTTC.

There are many counts of this clonotype. V and J are TRBV5-8 and TRBJ2-5; tentative D call: TRBD1 (6 bases). Deletions cut 4 bases from V and 5 bases from J, with 18 bases between. This CDR3 comprises 15 residues. Looked up from germline, CDR1 is SGHTS and CDR2 is YDEGEE. DNA of the CDR3: TGTGCCAGCAGCCCGGCTAGAGGGGGAAGGGAGACCCAGTACTTC. This gives the protein CASSPARGGRETQYF. The full variable domain, completed using reference TRBV5-8 and TRBJ2-5, is EAGVTQSPTHLIKTRGQQATLRCSPISGHTSVYWYQQALGLGLQFLLWYDEGEERNRGNFPPRFSGRQFPNYSSELNVNALELEDSALYLCASSPARGGRETQYFGPGTRLLVL.

This sequence joins TRBV12-3 or TRBV12-4 and TRBJ2-7; 8 nucleotides line up with TRBD1. CDR3 length: 16 amino acids. V was clipped by 1 base and J by 6 bases; unmatched bases: 11. Here the CDR3 DNA reads TGTGCCAGCAGTTTAGGGCAGGGGGCCCTCGTGACCGAGCAGTACTTC. It encodes CASSLGQGALVTEQYF.

This clonotype was recorded many times. The chain is built from TRBV30 and TRBJ2-5; D is perhaps TRBD1 or TRBD2 (5 bases each). From germline, CDR1 is GTSNPN and CDR2 SVGIG (reference sequence). The CDR3 is 13 residues long. The V end lost 1 base, the J end lost 4 bases, and 10 bases lay between the germline ends. CDR3 bases: TGTGCCTGGAGTGGGGGGAGCGCAGAGACCCAGTACTTC. Residues: CAWSGGSAETQYF.

This clonotype showed up just a few times. The chain joins TRBV6-5 to TRBJ1-4; 9 bases map to TRBD1. Trimming took 0 bases from V and 4 from J; bases not matched to a gene: 0. Germline CDR1 and CDR2: MNHEY and SVGAGI. The CDR3 loop spans 15 amino acids. CDR3 in DNA: TGTGCCAGCAGTTACTCGGGACAGGGTAATGAAAAACTGTTTTTT. Translating it yields CASSYSGQGNEKLFF.

This clonotype was found many times. V usage is TRBV10-3 and J usage is TRBJ2-2, with TRBD2 matching over 13 bases. Germline CDR1 is ENHRY and CDR2 is SYGVKD. CDR3 size: 18 residues. V dropped 6 bases and J dropped 7; count of bases not matched to a gene: 14. The CDR3 region is CAISTGRTSGSRDGELFF. The DNA of the CDR3 is TGTGCCATCAGCACCGGAAGGACTAGCGGGAGTAGGGACGGGGAGCTGTTTTTT.

This clonotype has at least ten counts. The chain carries TRBV6-1 and TRBJ1-2; D call uncertain. The V and J ends lost 10 bases and 2 bases respectively, with 8 bases between them. The V gene's germline CDR1 is MNHNS and CDR2 SASEGT. This CDR3 has 11 amino acids. CDR3 bases: TGTGCCAACCAAATCAACTATGGCTACACCTTC. Translated, it gives CANQINYGYTF.

Ten or more counts support this clonotype. This chain connects TRBV4-2 to TRBJ2-5, with 9 bases lining up with TRBD1. J gave up 1 base and V 1 base, and 1 base lay outside the gene matches. The CDR3 has 15 residues. Germline V gene lookup returns CDR1 LGHNA and CDR2 YNFKEQ. CDR3 DNA sequence: TGTGCCAGCAGCCAAGGGGACAGGGCCCAAGAGACCCAGTACTTC. Translating it yields CASSQGDRAQETQYF.

The table lists this clonotype with many counts. The chain is built from TRBV5-6 and TRBJ1-4; TRBD1 matches 7 bases. The V gene's germline CDR1 is SGHDT and CDR2 YYEEEE. Losses at the gene ends were 6 bases for V and 11 bases for J; bases not matched to a gene: 13. The CDR3 runs to 14 residues. CDR3 nucleotides: TGTGCCAGCACCAAGGGACAGCCCTTTGAGAAACTGTTTTTT. It yields the protein CASTKGQPFEKLFF.

This chain joins TRBV5-5 and TRBJ2-1, with 9 nucleotides matching TRBD1. Germline trimming cut 0 bases from V and 2 bases from J; bases unmatched to any gene: 3. The CDR3 loop spans 16 amino acids. Per the germline V gene, CDR1 is SGHKS and CDR2 is YYEKEE (reference sequence). CDR3 sequence (DNA): TGTGCCAGCAGCTTGGAGGGGGACAGGGCCTACAATGAGCAGTTCTTC. It translates to CASSLEGDRAYNEQFF.

This clonotype was counted only a few times. V usage is TRBV5-1 and J usage is TRBJ2-3, with D tentatively TRBD1 or TRBD2 (6 bases each). Germline values: CDR1 SGHRS, CDR2 YFSETQ. With 9 bases removed from V and 4 bases from J, the gap between germline ends came to 15 bases. The CDR3 spans 13 residues. CDR3 region: CATPGAGADTQYF. CDR3 bases: TGCGCCACCCCGGGGGCCGGGGCAGATACGCAGTATTTT.

The genes are TRBV19 and TRBJ1-1; no clear D gene. The V end was cut by 7 bases, the J end by 0 bases, with 12 bases between. The CDR3 sequence is 14 residues long. Germline CDR1 LNHDA, CDR2 SQIVND (reference sequence). CDR3 loop: CASTVGSMNTEAFF. The CDR3 nucleotides are TGTGCCAGTACGGTGGGCAGCATGAACACTGAAGCTTTCTTT.

This clonotype has just one count. This chain links TRBV25-1 with TRBJ2-7; 9 nucleotides match TRBD1. The ends lost 0 bases at V and 1 base at J; junction bases unmatched: 19. The CDR3 contains 21 residues. Germline V CDR1 and CDR2: MGHDK, SYGVNS. CDR3 residues: CASSEYIKVGDRVTFSYEQYF. The CDR3 DNA sequence: TGTGCCAGCAGTGAATATATTAAGGTGGGGGACAGGGTCACGTTTTCCTACGAGCAGTACTTC.

This clonotype was detected a few times. J is TRBJ2-7 and V is TRBV11-2, with D unresolved. CDR1 and CDR2 (germline): SGHAT, FQNNGV. The V and J ends lost 3 bases and 5 bases respectively, with 2 bases between them. There are 10 residues in the CDR3. The CDR3 DNA reads TGTGCCAGCAGCTTCCACGAGCAGTACTTC. Translating it yields CASSFHEQYF.